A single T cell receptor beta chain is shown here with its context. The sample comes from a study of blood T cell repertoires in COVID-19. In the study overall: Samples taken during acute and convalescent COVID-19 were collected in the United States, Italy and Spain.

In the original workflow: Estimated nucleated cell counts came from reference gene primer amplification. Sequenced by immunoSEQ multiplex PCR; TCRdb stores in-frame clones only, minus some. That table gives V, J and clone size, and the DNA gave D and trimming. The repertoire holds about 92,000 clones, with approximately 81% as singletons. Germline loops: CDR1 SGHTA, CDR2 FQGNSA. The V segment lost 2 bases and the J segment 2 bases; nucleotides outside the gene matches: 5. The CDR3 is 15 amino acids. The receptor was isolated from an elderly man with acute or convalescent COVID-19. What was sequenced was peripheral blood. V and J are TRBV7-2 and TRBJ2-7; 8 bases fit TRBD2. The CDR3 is CASSLRLAGAYEQYF. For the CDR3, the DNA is TGTGCCAGCAGCTTAAGGCTAGCGGGCGCCTACGAGCAGTACTTC.